This TCR beta chain was identified in a study of T cell responses to AZD1222 COVID-19 vaccine. Study-wide points: It was only after the peak T cell response that any repertoires were sampled. Within unmutated variant regions lay the reported targets of nearly half of spike-specific TCRs. With two AZD1222 doses given, Spike-specific TCR breadth and depth both rose. With dominance at 160-218 and 743-854, vaccine-associated CD4 TCRs spanned spike.

Assay used: immunoSEQ multiplex PCR; TCRdb lists only in-frame clones, some missing. The data show 95,000 to 150,000 clones, with approximately 90% seen just once and roughly 4% held by the top ten. This CDR3 region has 15 residues. V lost 3 bases, J lost 2 bases, and 5 bases stayed unmatched. The V gene's germline CDR1 is SGHDT and CDR2 YYEEEE. A note on this clone: Its target is unknown.

The receptor's source is an adult in good health. The sample in question was peripheral blood, obtained on day 0 of AZD1222 vaccination. V and J are TRBV5-6 and TRBJ1-2, with TRBD1 matching 9 bases. Written as DNA, the CDR3 is TGTGCCAGCAGCTCTACCGGGACAGGGAACTATGGCTACACCTTC. It yields the protein CASSSTGTGNYGYTF.